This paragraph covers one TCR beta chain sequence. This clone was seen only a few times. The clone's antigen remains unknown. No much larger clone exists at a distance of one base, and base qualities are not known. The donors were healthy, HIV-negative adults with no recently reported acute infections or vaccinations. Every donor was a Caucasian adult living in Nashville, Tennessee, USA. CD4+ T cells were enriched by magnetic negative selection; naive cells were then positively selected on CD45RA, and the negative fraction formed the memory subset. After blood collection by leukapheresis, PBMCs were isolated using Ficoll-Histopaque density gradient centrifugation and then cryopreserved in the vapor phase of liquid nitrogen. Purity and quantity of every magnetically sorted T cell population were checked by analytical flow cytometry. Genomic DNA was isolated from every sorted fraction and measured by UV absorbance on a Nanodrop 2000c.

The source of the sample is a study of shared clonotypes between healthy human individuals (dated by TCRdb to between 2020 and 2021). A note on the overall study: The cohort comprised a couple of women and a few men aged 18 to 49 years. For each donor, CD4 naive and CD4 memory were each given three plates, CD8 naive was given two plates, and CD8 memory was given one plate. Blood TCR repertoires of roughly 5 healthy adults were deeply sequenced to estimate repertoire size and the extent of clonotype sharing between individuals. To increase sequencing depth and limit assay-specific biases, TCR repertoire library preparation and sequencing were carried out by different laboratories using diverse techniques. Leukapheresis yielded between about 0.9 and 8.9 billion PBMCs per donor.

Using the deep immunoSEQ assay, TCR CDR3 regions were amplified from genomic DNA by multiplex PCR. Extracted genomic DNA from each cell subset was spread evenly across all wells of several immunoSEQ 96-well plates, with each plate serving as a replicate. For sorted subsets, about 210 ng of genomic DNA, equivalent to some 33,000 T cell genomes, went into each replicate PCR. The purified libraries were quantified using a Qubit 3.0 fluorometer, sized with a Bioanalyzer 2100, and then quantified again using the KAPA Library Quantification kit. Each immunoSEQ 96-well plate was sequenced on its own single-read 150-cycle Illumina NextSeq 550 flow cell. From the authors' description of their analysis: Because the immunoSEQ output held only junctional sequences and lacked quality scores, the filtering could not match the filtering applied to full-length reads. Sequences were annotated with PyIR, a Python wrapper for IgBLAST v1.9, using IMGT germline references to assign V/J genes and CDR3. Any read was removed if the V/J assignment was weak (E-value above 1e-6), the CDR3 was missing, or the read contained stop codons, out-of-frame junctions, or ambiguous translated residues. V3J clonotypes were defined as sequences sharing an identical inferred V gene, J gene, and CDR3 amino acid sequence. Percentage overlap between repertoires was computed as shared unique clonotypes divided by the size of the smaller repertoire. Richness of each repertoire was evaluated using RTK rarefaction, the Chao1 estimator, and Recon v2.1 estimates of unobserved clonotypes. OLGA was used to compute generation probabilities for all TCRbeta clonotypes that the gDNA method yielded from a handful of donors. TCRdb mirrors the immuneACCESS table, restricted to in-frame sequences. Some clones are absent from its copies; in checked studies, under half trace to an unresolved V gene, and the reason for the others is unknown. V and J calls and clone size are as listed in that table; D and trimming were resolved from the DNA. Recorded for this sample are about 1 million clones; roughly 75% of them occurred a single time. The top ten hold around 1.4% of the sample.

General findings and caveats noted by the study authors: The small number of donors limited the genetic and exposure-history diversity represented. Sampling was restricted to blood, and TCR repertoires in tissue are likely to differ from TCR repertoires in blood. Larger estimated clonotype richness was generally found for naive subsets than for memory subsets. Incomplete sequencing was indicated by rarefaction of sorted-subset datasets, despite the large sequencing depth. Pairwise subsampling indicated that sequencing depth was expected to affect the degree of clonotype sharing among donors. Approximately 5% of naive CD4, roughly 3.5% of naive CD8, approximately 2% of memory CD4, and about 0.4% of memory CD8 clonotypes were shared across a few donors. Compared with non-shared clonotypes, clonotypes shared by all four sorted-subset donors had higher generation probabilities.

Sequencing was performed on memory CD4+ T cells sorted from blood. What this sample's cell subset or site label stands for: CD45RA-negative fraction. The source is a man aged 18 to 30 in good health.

At the DNA level, the sequence is TGTGCCAGCGACCAACTAGCGGGGACCTACGAGCAGTACTTC. Translated, it reads CASDQLAGTYEQYF. The rearranged segments are TRBV9 and TRBJ2-7, and 10 junctional nucleotides match TRBD2. Germline trimming: 7 bases from V, 2 bases from J; junction bases outside gene matches: 6. The CDR3 sequence holds 14 residues, the cysteine and phenylalanine included. The sequence is cut down to CDR3 DNA, 42 bases in frame from base 1. The germline V gene specifies SGDLS as CDR1 and YYNGEE as CDR2.